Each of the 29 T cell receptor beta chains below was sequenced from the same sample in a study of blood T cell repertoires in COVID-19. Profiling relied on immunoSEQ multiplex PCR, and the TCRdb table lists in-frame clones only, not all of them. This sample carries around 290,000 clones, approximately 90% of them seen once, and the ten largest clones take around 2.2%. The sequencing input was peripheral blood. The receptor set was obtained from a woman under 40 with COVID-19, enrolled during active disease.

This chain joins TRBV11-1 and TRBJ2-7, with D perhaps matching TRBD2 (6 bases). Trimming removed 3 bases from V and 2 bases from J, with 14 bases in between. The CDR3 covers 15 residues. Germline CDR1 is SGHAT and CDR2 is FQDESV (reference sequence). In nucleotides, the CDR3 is TGTGCCAGCAGCTTCGGCGGGGTGTCGGCCTACGAGCAGTACTTC. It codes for CASSFGGVSAYEQYF.

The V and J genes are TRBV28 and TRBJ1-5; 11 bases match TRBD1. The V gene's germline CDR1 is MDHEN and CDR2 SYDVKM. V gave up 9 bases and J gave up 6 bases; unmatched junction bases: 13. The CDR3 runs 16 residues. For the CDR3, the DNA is TGTGCCAGTAGAAACTTAGGGACAGGGGGTAGTCAGCCCCAGCATTTT. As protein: CASRNLGTGGSQPQHF. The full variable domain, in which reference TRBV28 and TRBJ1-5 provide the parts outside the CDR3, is DVKVTQSSRYLVKRTGEKVFLECVQDMDHENMFWYRQDPGLGLRLIYFSYDVKMKEKGDIPEGYSVSREKKERFSLILESASTNQTSMYLCASRNLGTGGSQPQHFGDGTRLSIL.

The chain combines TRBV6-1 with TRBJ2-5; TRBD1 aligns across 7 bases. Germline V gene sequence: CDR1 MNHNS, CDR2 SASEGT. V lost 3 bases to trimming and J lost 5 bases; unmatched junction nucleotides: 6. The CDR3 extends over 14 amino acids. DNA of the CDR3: TGTGCCAGCAGTGATTACAGGGGACGCGAGACCCAGTACTTC. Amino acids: CASSDYRGRETQYF.

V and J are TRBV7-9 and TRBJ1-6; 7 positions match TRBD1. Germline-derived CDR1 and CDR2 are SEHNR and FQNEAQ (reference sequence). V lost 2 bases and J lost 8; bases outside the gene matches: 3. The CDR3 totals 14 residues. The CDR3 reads CASSLQGEYSPLHF. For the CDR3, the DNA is TGTGCCAGCAGCTTACAGGGGGAGTATTCACCCCTCCACTTT.

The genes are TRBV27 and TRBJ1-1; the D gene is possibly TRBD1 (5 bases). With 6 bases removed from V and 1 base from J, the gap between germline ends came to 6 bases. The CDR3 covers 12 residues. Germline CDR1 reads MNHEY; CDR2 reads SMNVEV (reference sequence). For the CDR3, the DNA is TGTGCCAGCAGGACAGAGAACACTGAAGCTTTCTTT. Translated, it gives CASRTENTEAFF.

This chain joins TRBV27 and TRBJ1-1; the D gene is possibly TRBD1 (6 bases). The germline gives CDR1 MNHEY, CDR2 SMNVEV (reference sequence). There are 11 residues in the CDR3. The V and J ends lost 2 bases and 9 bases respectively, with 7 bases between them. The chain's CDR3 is CASSLGGQAFF. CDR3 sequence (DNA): TGTGCCAGCAGTTTAGGGGGCCAAGCTTTCTTT.

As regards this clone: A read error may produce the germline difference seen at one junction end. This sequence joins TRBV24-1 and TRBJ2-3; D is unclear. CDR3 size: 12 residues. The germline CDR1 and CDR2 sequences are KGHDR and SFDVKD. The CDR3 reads CATSDFGDTQYF. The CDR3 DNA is TGTGCCACCAGCGATTTCGGGGATACGCAGTATTTT.

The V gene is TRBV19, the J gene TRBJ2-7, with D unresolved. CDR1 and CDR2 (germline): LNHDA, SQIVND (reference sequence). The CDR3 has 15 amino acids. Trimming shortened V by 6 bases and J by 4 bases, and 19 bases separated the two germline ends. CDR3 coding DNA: TGTGCCAGTAGGTCGGCGGAAAGGTTTGAGTACGAGCAGTACTTC. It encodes CASRSAERFEYEQYF.

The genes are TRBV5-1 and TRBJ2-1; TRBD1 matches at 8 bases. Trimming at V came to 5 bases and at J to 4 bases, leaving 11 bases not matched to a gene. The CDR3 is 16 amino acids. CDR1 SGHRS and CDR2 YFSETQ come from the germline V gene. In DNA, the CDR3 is TGCGCCAGCAGATCCCCGGGACAGGCTAGTTACAATGAGCAGTTCTTC. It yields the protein CASRSPGQASYNEQFF.

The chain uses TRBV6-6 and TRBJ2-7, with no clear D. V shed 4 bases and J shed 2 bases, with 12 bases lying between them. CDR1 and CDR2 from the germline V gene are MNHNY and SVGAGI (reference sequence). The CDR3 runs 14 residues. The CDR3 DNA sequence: TGTGCCAGCAGTTTATCCTGGCAGACCTACGAGCAGTACTTC. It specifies CASSLSWQTYEQYF.

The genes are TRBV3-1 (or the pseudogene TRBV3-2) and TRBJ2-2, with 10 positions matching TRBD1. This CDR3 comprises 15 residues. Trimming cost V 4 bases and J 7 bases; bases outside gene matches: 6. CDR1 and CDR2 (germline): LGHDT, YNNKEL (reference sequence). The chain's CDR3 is CASSLGQGGSGELFF. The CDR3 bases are TGTGCCAGCAGCCTAGGACAGGGGGGGAGCGGGGAGCTGTTTTTT.

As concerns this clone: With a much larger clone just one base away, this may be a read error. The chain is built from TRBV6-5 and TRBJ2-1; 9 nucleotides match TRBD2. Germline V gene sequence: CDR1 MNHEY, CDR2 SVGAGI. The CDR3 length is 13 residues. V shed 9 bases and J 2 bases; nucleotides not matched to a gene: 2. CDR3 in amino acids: CASRTSAYNEQFF. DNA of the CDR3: TGTGCCAGTAGGACTAGCGCCTACAATGAGCAGTTCTTC.

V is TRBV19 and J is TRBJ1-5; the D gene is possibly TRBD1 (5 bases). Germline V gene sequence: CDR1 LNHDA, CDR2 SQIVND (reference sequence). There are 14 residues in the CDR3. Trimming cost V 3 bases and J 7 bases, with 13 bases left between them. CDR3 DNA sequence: TGTGCCAGTAGTATCCAGGCAGGGATGCAGCCCCAGCATTTT. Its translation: CASSIQAGMQPQHF.

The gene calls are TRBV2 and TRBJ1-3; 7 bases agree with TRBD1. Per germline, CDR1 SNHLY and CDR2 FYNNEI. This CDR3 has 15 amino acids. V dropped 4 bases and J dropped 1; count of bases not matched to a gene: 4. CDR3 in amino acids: CASSVGQQSGNTIYF. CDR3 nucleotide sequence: TGTGCCAGCAGTGTGGGACAGCAGTCTGGAAACACCATATATTTT.

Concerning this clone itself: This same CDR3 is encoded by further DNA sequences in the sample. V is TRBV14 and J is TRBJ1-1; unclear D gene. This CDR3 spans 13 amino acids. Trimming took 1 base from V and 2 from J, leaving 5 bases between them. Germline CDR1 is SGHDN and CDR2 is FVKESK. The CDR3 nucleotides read TGTGCCAGCAGCCAAGTGAGAAACACTGAAGCTTTCTTT. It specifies CASSQVRNTEAFF.

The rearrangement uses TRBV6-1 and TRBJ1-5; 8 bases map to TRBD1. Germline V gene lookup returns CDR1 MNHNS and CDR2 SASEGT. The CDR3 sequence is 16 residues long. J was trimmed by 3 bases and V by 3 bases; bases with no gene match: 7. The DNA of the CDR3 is TGTGCCAGCAGTGAGTCAGGGGGCCGGTCCAATCAGCCCCAGCATTTT. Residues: CASSESGGRSNQPQHF.

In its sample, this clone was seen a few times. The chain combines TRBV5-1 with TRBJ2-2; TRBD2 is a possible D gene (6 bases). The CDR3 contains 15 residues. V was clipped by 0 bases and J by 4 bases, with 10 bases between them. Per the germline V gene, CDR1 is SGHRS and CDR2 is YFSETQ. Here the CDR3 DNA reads TGCGCCAGCAGCTTGGGAGCCGGGAGCACCGGGGAGCTGTTTTTT. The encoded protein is CASSLGAGSTGELFF. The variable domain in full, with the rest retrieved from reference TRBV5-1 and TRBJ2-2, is KAGVTQTPRYLIKTRGQQVTLSCSPISGHRSVSWYQQTPGQGLQFLFEYFSETQRNKGNFPGRFSGRQFSNSRSEMNVSTLELGDSALYLCASSLGAGSTGELFFGEGSRLTVL.

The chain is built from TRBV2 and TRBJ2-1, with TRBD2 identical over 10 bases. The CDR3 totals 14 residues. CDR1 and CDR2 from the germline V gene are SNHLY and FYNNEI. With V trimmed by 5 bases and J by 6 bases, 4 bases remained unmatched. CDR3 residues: CASSLAGAPNEQFF. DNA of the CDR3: TGTGCCAGCAGTCTAGCGGGAGCCCCCAATGAGCAGTTCTTC.

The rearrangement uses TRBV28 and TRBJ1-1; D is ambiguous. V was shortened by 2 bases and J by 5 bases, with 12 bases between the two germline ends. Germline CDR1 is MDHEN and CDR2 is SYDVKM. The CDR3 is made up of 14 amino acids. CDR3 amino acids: CASSLARVGTEAFF. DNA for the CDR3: TGTGCCAGCAGTTTAGCGAGGGTTGGTACTGAAGCTTTCTTT.

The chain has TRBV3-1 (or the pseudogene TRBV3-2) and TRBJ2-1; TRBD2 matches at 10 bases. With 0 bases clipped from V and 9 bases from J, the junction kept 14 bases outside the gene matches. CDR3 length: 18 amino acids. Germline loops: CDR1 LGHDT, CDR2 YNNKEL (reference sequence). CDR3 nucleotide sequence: TGTGCCAGCAGCCAAGAAACTACGGAAGCGGGAGGGCACGGTGAGCAGTTCTTC. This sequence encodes CASSQETTEAGGHGEQFF.

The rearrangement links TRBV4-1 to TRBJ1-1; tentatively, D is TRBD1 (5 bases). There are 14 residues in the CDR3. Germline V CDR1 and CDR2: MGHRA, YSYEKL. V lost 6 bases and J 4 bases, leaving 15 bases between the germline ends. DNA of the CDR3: TGCGCCAGCAGAAAGACAGCCCAGGGCACTGAAGCTTTCTTT. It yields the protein CASRKTAQGTEAFF.

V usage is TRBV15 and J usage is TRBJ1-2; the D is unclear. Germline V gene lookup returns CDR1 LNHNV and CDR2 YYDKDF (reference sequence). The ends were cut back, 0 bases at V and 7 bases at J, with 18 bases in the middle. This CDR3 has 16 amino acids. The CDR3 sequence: CATSRDYEGSPGGYTF. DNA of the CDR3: TGTGCCACCAGCAGAGATTACGAGGGTTCCCCTGGTGGCTACACCTTC.

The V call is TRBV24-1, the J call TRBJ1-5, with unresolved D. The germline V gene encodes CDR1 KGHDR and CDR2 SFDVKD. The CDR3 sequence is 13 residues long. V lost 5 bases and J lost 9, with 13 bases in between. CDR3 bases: TGTGCCACCAGTGGGGAGAAGTCCTCGCCCCAGCATTTT. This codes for CATSGEKSSPQHF.

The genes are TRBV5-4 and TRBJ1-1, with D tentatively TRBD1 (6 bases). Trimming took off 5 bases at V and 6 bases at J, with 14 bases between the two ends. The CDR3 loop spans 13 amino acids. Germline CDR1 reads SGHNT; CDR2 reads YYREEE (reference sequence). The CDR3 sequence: CASRPTGYPEAFF. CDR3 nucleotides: TGTGCCAGCAGACCCACAGGGTACCCTGAAGCTTTCTTT.

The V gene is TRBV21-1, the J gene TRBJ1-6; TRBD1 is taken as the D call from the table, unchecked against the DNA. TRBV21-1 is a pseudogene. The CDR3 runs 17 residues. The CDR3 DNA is TGTGCCAGCAGCAAAACTCCCGGGACAAATAGGGATTCACCCCTCCACTTT. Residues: CASSKTPGTNRDSPLHF.

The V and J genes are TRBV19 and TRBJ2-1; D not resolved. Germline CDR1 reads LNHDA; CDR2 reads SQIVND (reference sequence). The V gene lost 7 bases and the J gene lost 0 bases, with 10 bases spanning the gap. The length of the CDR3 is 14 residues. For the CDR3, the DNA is TGTGCCAGTAATAGTGCTAGCTCCTACAATGAGCAGTTCTTC. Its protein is CASNSASSYNEQFF.

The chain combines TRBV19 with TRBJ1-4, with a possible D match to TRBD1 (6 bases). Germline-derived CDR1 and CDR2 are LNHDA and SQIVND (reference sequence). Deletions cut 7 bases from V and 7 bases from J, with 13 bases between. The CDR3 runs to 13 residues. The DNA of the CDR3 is TGTGCCAGTATTGGGGGCGCGGGTGAAAAACTGTTTTTT. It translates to CASIGGAGEKLFF. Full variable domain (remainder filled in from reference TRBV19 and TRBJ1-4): DGGITQSPKYLFRKEGQNVTLSCEQNLNHDAMYWYRQDPGQGLRLIYYSQIVNDFQKGDIAEGYSVSREKKESFPLTVTSAQKNPTAFYLCASIGGAGEKLFFGSGTQLSVL.

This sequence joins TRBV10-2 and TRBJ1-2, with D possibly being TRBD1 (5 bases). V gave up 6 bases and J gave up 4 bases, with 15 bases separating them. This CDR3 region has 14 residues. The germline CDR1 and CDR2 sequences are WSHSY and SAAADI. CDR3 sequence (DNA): TGCGCCAGCAGCACTCTTACAGGTTTCTATGGCTACACCTTC. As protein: CASSTLTGFYGYTF.

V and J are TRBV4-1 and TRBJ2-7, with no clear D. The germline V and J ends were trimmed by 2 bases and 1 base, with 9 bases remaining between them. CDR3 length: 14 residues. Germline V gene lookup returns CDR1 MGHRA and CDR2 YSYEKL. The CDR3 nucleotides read TGCGCCAGCAGCCAACCTACAGTGTCCTACGAGCAGTACTTC. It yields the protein CASSQPTVSYEQYF.